Each of the 32 T cell receptor beta chains below was sequenced from the same sample in a study of T cell responses to AZD1222 COVID-19 vaccine. Libraries were prepared by immunoSEQ multiplex PCR; TCRdb keeps only in-frame clonotypes and omits some of them. The sample has roughly 130,000 clones; 90% to 95% are singletons. This sample comprised peripheral blood, obtained on day 0 of AZD1222 vaccination. The receptors were gathered from an adult in good health.

V gene TRBV28 combines with J gene TRBJ1-2, with 10 bases aligning to TRBD1. Germline CDR1 is MDHEN and CDR2 is SYDVKM. The length of the CDR3 is 12 residues. Trimming at V came to 6 bases and at J to 7 bases, leaving 2 bases not matched to a gene. The CDR3 sequence: CASRGTGAGYTF. In DNA, the CDR3 is TGTGCCAGCAGGGGGACAGGGGCTGGCTACACCTTC.

This clone has only one observation. In the same sample, other DNA sequences code for this CDR3. The CDR3 region is CAWSVGSNQPQHF. The CDR3, as DNA: TGTGCCTGGAGTGTGGGTAGCAATCAGCCCCAGCATTTT. This chain uses TRBV30 with TRBJ1-5; D is uncertain. V was cut by 0 bases and J by 0 bases, with 3 bases left in between. The CDR3 length is 13 residues. The germline V gene has CDR1 GTSNPN and CDR2 SVGIG (reference sequence).

The V call is TRBV6-2 or TRBV6-3, the J call TRBJ2-1, with TRBD2 matching 13 bases. Per the germline V gene, CDR1 is MNHEY and CDR2 is SVGEGT. The V and J ends lost 2 bases and 4 bases, in that order; junction bases with no gene match: 5. The CDR3 loop spans 17 amino acids. DNA for the CDR3: TGTGCCAGCAGTTACGGACTAGCGGGAGTTGTGTACAATGAGCAGTTCTTC. It translates to CASSYGLAGVVYNEQFF.

J is TRBJ1-5 and V is TRBV19; weak D call: TRBD1 (5 bases). V gave up 3 bases and J gave up 5 bases, with 17 bases separating them. The CDR3 runs 16 residues. Looked up from germline, CDR1 is LNHDA and CDR2 is SQIVND (reference sequence). CDR3 DNA sequence: TGTGCCAGTAGTATGGGCGCAGGGAGAGCCCATCAGCCCCAGCATTTT. It yields the protein CASSMGAGRAHQPQHF.

J is TRBJ2-1 and V is TRBV19; 9 bases line up with TRBD2. The CDR3 spans 17 residues. CDR1 is LNHDA, CDR2 SQIVND, per germline (reference sequence). V was pared by 3 bases and J by 2 bases, with 8 bases of the junction left unmatched. CDR3 amino acids: CASSMGSGSSAYNEQFF. The CDR3 bases are TGTGCCAGTAGTATGGGTAGCGGGAGTAGCGCCTACAATGAGCAGTTCTTC.

The V call is TRBV30, the J call TRBJ2-3, with D possibly being TRBD2 (5 bases). Germline assignment: CDR1 GTSNPN and CDR2 SVGIG (reference sequence). Trimming shortened V by 2 bases and J by 5 bases, and 26 bases separated the two germline ends. The CDR3 runs to 18 residues. CDR3 sequence: CAWSFHARDPKTGDTQYF. CDR3 bases: TGTGCCTGGAGTTTCCATGCCCGGGATCCCAAAACGGGAGATACGCAGTATTTT.

V gene TRBV3-1 (or the pseudogene TRBV3-2) combines with J gene TRBJ1-2, with 7 nucleotides matching TRBD1. Unmatched junction bases numbered 6, after V lost 4 bases and J lost 4 bases. Germline CDR1 and CDR2: LGHDT and YNNKEL (reference sequence). This CDR3 contains 14 residues. CDR3 protein: CASSPRGRGYGYTF. CDR3 DNA: TGTGCCAGCAGCCCTAGGGGGCGAGGCTATGGCTACACCTTC.

The chain carries TRBV18 and TRBJ1-2; D is possibly TRBD1 (5 bases). Germline V lookup: CDR1 KGHSH, CDR2 LQKENI. This CDR3 has 16 amino acids. The V end was cut by 0 bases, the J end by 4 bases, with 15 bases between. CDR3 protein: CASSPPGGSELYGYTF. CDR3 coding DNA: TGTGCCAGCTCACCACCGGGGGGGTCTGAGCTCTATGGCTACACCTTC.

This sequence joins TRBV7-2 and TRBJ2-5; D is uncertain. Trimming cost V 5 bases and J 0 bases, with 13 bases left between them. Germline V lookup: CDR1 SGHTA, CDR2 FQGNSA. The CDR3 runs 15 residues. The CDR3 reads CASSPSSGYQETQYF. CDR3 nucleotides: TGTGCCAGCAGCCCCAGTTCCGGGTACCAAGAGACCCAGTACTTC.

V usage is TRBV7-9 and J usage is TRBJ2-5, with D unclear. V shed 3 bases and J shed 3 bases, with 11 bases lying between them. Germline V gene data show CDR1 as SEHNR and CDR2 as FQNEAQ (reference sequence). This CDR3 has 14 amino acids. The CDR3 is CASSLGGVKETQYF. In nucleotides, the CDR3 is TGTGCCAGCAGCTTGGGCGGCGTTAAAGAGACCCAGTACTTC.

The CDR3 nucleotides read TGTGCCTTCGGGACTAGCGGGAGTGATGAGCAGTTCTTC. This encodes CAFGTSGSDEQFF. This rearrangement joins TRBV30 to TRBJ2-1; TRBD2 matches 14 bases. Germline V gives CDR1 GTSNPN, CDR2 SVGIG (reference sequence). The CDR3 has 13 amino acids. V was clipped by 7 bases and J by 8 bases; unmatched bases: 4.

The chain employs TRBV2 and TRBJ1-1; the match to TRBD1 covers 8 bases. Trimming cost V 2 bases and J 0 bases; bases outside gene matches: 11. The CDR3 has 18 amino acids. CDR1 and CDR2 from the germline V gene are SNHLY and FYNNEI. The CDR3 DNA sequence: TGTGCCAGCAGTGAACCCGGCCGGACAGGGCCCATGAACACTGAAGCTTTCTTT. This codes for CASSEPGRTGPMNTEAFF. The complete variable domain, with remaining parts taken from reference TRBV2 and TRBJ1-1, reads EPEVTQTPSHQVTQMGQEVILRCVPISNHLYFYWYRQILGQKVEFLVSFYNNEISEKSEIFDDQFSVERPDGSNFTLKIRSTKLEDSAMYFCASSEPGRTGPMNTEAFFGQGTRLTVV.

This clone was observed once. The chain combines TRBV7-9 with TRBJ2-1; 8 nucleotides line up with TRBD1. Germline V lookup: CDR1 SEHNR, CDR2 FQNEAQ (reference sequence). J was trimmed by 5 bases and V by 5 bases; bases with no gene match: 8. CDR3 length: 15 amino acids. CDR3 amino acids: CASSRTGWGDNEQFF. The CDR3 region has the DNA TGTGCCAGCAGCCGGACAGGGTGGGGGGACAATGAGCAGTTCTTC. The full variable domain, completed using reference TRBV7-9 and TRBJ2-1, is DTGVSQNPRHKITKRGQNVTFRCDPISEHNRLYWYRQTLGQGPEFLTYFQNEAQLEKSRLLSDRFSAERPKGSFSTLEIQRTEQGDSAMYLCASSRTGWGDNEQFFGPGTRLTVL.

The chain couples TRBV7-8 to TRBJ2-1; 10 bases map to TRBD2. The CDR3 covers 18 residues. V shed 1 base, J shed 3 bases, and the junction held 9 bases outside the gene matches. In germline, CDR1 is SGHVS, CDR2 FQNEAQ. The CDR3 here is CASSLDPSGSSFYNEQFF. In DNA form, the CDR3 reads TGTGCCAGCAGCTTAGACCCTAGCGGGAGTTCTTTCTACAATGAGCAGTTCTTC.

The J gene is TRBJ2-7, the V gene TRBV4-2; 10 bases are shared with TRBD2. The CDR3 consists of 16 residues. Germline V gene sequence: CDR1 LGHNA, CDR2 YNFKEQ. Germline trimming cut 0 bases from V and 3 bases from J; bases unmatched to any gene: 5. The CDR3 region is CASSQDRTSGHYEQYF. The CDR3 nucleotides read TGTGCCAGCAGCCAAGACCGGACTAGCGGACACTACGAGCAGTACTTC.

The chain has TRBV21-1 and TRBJ2-2; the D call TRBD2 from the table was never checked on the DNA. TRBV21-1 is reported as a pseudogene. The CDR3 is made up of 16 amino acids. CDR3 amino acids: CASSNGTSGGTGELFF. Here the CDR3 DNA reads TGTGCCAGCAGCAACGGAACTTCCGGGGGTACCGGGGAGCTGTTTTTT.

The V and J genes are TRBV9 and TRBJ1-1; 9 bases are a match to TRBD1. Germline CDR1 and CDR2: SGDLS and YYNGEE. CDR3 length: 16 amino acids. V was clipped by 3 bases and J by 0 bases; unmatched bases: 6. CDR3 residues: CASSEGTGYMNTEAFF. CDR3 coding DNA: TGTGCCAGCAGCGAGGGGACAGGGTACATGAACACTGAAGCTTTCTTT.

The chain has TRBV25-1 and TRBJ1-1; D unresolved. Germline V CDR1 and CDR2: MGHDK, SYGVNS. Trimming took 1 base from V and 1 from J, leaving 16 bases between them. The CDR3 loop spans 17 amino acids. The CDR3: CASSELNPGGKNTEAFF. The CDR3 region has the DNA TGTGCCAGCAGTGAATTAAATCCAGGCGGAAAGAACACTGAAGCTTTCTTT.

This chain joins TRBV28 and TRBJ2-7; D gene uncertain. V lost 6 bases and J lost 7, with 10 bases in between. The CDR3 has 11 residues. The germline CDR1 and CDR2 sequences are MDHEN and SYDVKM. The CDR3 reads CASRLYQEQYF. Here the CDR3 DNA reads TGTGCCAGCAGGCTATACCAGGAGCAGTACTTC. The full variable domain, in which reference TRBV28 and TRBJ2-7 provide the parts outside the CDR3, is DVKVTQSSRYLVKRTGEKVFLECVQDMDHENMFWYRQDPGLGLRLIYFSYDVKMKEKGDIPEGYSVSREKKERFSLILESASTNQTSMYLCASRLYQEQYFGPGTRLTVT.

The chain carries TRBV12-5 and TRBJ2-1, with D uncertain. CDR3 length: 13 amino acids. The germline CDR1 and CDR2 sequences are LGHNT and FRNRAP. The V end lost 1 base, the J end lost 0 bases, and 1 base lay between the germline ends. The CDR3 loop is CASGLGSYNEQFF. Here the CDR3 DNA reads TGTGCTAGTGGTTTGGGCTCCTACAATGAGCAGTTCTTC.

The chain is built from TRBV11-2 and TRBJ1-5; maybe TRBD1 (5 bases). CDR3 size: 13 residues. Trimming took 5 bases from V and 7 from J, leaving 12 bases between them. Per germline, CDR1 SGHAT and CDR2 FQNNGV. The CDR3 spells CASSPGWGQPQHF. CDR3 sequence (DNA): TGTGCCAGCAGCCCAGGGTGGGGACAGCCCCAGCATTTT.

The rearrangement joins TRBV19 to TRBJ1-5, with D possibly being TRBD1 (5 bases). The V gene's germline CDR1 is LNHDA and CDR2 SQIVND (reference sequence). V gave up 5 bases and J gave up 3 bases, with 11 bases separating them. This CDR3 region has 14 residues. The CDR3: CASSGTFVNQPQHF. The CDR3 region has the DNA TGTGCCAGTAGTGGGACGTTCGTCAATCAGCCCCAGCATTTT.

The chain carries TRBV10-1 and TRBJ2-1, with D possibly TRBD1 on 6 matching bases. The V end was cut by 11 bases, the J end by 0 bases, with 14 bases between. Germline V gene sequence: CDR1 WNHNN, CDR2 SYGVQD (reference sequence). The CDR3 covers 14 residues. CDR3 in amino acids: CAVRTVSSYNEQFF. The CDR3 coding sequence is TGCGCCGTACGGACAGTCAGCTCCTACAATGAGCAGTTCTTC.

The chain is built from TRBV25-1 and TRBJ1-2; no firm D call. The CDR3 runs to 12 residues. CDR1 MGHDK and CDR2 SYGVNS come from the germline V gene. Trimming cost V 3 bases and J 7 bases, with 9 bases left between them. The CDR3 reads CASSETEPGYTF. As DNA, the CDR3 is TGTGCCAGCAGTGAGACGGAGCCTGGCTACACCTTC.

The V and J genes are TRBV7-9 and TRBJ2-3, with 7 bases fitting TRBD1. With V trimmed by 5 bases and J by 2 bases, 13 bases remained unmatched. CDR1 and CDR2 (germline): SEHNR, FQNEAQ (reference sequence). The CDR3 sequence is 17 residues long. This chain's CDR3 is CASSRPRTGEITDTQYF. DNA for the CDR3: TGTGCCAGCAGCCGACCGAGGACAGGTGAAATCACAGATACGCAGTATTTT. Variable domain in full (rest from reference TRBV7-9 and TRBJ2-3): DTGVSQNPRHKITKRGQNVTFRCDPISEHNRLYWYRQTLGQGPEFLTYFQNEAQLEKSRLLSDRFSAERPKGSFSTLEIQRTEQGDSAMYLCASSRPRTGEITDTQYFGPGTRLTVL.

The chain joins TRBV18 to TRBJ2-1, with D perhaps TRBD1 (5 bases). Trimming shortened V by 3 bases and J by 6 bases, and 12 bases separated the two germline ends. CDR3 length: 14 residues. CDR1 KGHSH and CDR2 LQKENI come from the germline V gene. CDR3 coding DNA: TGTGCCAGCTCACCCGCGACAGCAGGCAATGAGCAGTTCTTC. As protein: CASSPATAGNEQFF.

V gene TRBV18 combines with J gene TRBJ1-2; TRBD1 is a possible D gene (5 bases). The CDR3 loop spans 15 amino acids. The ends were cut back, 0 bases at V and 4 bases at J, with 12 bases in the middle. Germline assignment: CDR1 KGHSH and CDR2 LQKENI. The CDR3 DNA is TGTGCCAGCTCACCACCCAACGGGGACCCCTATGGCTACACCTTC. It yields the protein CASSPPNGDPYGYTF.

This clone was detected only once. V usage is TRBV28 and J usage is TRBJ2-7, with no clear D. The CDR3 loop spans 12 amino acids. Trimming shortened V by 2 bases and J by 0 bases, and 2 bases separated the two germline ends. The germline V gene has CDR1 MDHEN and CDR2 SYDVKM. The CDR3 DNA is TGTGCCAGCAGTTTAGACTCCTACGAGCAGTACTTC. This gives the protein CASSLDSYEQYF.

The V gene is TRBV27, the J gene TRBJ1-1; unclear D gene. Trimming pared 4 bases from V and 2 bases from J, leaving 14 bases between. The CDR3 spans 15 residues. Germline V gene data show CDR1 as MNHEY and CDR2 as SMNVEV (reference sequence). DNA of the CDR3: TGTGCCAGCAGTTCCCTTGCGGTCCCTAACACTGAAGCTTTCTTT. Translated, it gives CASSSLAVPNTEAFF.

The chain links TRBV14 to TRBJ2-1, with 14 bases aligning to TRBD2. Germline CDR1 reads SGHDN; CDR2 reads FVKESK. This CDR3 region has 15 residues. V gave up 5 bases and J gave up 11 bases; unmatched junction bases: 8. The CDR3 DNA is TGTGCCAGCAGCATGCGGACTAGCGGGAGGAGAAAGCAGTTCTTC. Its translation: CASSMRTSGRRKQFF.

The V call is TRBV19, the J call TRBJ2-5, with D perhaps TRBD2 (7 bases). There are 14 residues in the CDR3. The V end lost 6 bases, the J end lost 5 bases, and 16 bases lay between the germline ends. Germline CDR1 reads LNHDA; CDR2 reads SQIVND (reference sequence). CDR3 sequence: CASSPRGRGETQYF. Written as DNA, the CDR3 is TGTGCCAGTAGCCCCCGGGGGCGGGGGGAGACCCAGTACTTC.

The genes are TRBV15 and TRBJ2-1; weak D call: TRBD2 (6 bases). The germline V and J ends were trimmed by 2 bases and 4 bases, with 24 bases remaining between them. Germline lookup yields CDR1 LNHNV and CDR2 YYDKDF (reference sequence). The CDR3 spans 19 residues. The CDR3 protein is CATSRPTLKSSEIYNEQFF. The DNA of the CDR3 is TGTGCCACCAGCAGACCGACTCTGAAATCTAGCGAAATATACAATGAGCAGTTCTTC.